What follows is one T cell receptor beta chain and its context. This specimen belongs to a study of blood T cell repertoires in COVID-19. Trimming took 4 bases from V and 14 from J; bases not matched to a gene: 8. The CDR3 has 12 amino acids. Germline values: CDR1 WNHNN, CDR2 SYGVQD (reference sequence). Original processing notes: From reference gene primer amplification, estimates of nucleated cell counts were derived. Sequencing used immunoSEQ multiplex PCR; TCRdb keeps in-frame clones, though not all of them. That table is the source of V, J and clone size, and D and trimming were worked out from the DNA. The data show a few hundred thousand clones, around 89% seen once.

The sample comprised PBMCs or T cells enriched from blood (not recorded which). The clonotype comes from a woman aged 18-30 years with acute COVID-19. This chain links TRBV10-1 with TRBJ2-1, with 7 bases lining up with TRBD1. DNA for the CDR3: TGCGCCAGCAGTGCCCCCGGGACAGTCAAGTTCTTC. This encodes CASSAPGTVKFF.